What follows is one TCR beta chain and its context. The sample belongs to a study of T cell responses to AZD1222 COVID-19 vaccine. TCRdb keeps only in-frame clones here, not all; method: immunoSEQ multiplex PCR. The table has more than 70,000 clones, 88% seen once; the top ten hold around 17%. Source: peripheral blood, taken on day 0 of AZD1222 vaccination. The receptor comes from an adult in good health.

The CDR3 DNA sequence: TGTGCCTGGAGCTATACCCGGGACTACCACTCCTACAATGAGCAGTTCTTC. Translation gives CAWSYTRDYHSYNEQFF. The chain employs TRBV30 and TRBJ2-1; the match to TRBD2 covers 7 bases. Trimming took 3 bases from V and 0 from J; bases not matched to a gene: 11. CDR1 and CDR2 from the germline V gene are GTSNPN and SVGIG (reference sequence). CDR3 size: 17 residues.